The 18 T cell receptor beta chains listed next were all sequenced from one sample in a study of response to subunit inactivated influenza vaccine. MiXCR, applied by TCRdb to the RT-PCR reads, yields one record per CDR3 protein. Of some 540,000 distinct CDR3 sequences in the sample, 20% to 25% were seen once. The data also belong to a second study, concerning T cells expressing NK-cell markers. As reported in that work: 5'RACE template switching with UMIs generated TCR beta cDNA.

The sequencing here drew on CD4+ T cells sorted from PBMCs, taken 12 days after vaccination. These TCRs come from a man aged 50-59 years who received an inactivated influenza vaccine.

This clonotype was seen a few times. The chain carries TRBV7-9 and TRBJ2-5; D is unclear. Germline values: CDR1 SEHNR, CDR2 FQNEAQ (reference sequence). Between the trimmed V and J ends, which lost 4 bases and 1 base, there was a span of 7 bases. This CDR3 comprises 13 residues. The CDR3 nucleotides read TGTGCCAGCAGCTCGCACGGCCAAGAGACCCAGTACTTC. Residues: CASSSHGQETQYF.

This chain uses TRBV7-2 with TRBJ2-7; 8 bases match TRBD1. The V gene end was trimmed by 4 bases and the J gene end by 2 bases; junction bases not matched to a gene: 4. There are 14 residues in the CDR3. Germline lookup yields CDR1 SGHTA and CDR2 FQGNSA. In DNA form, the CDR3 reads TGTGCCAGCAGCTCGCGGACAGGGACCTACGAGCAGTACTTC. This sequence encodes CASSSRTGTYEQYF.

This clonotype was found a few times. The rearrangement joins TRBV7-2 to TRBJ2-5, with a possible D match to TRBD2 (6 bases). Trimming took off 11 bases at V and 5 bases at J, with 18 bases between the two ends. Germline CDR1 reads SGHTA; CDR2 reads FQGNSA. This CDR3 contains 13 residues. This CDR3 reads CARGGNRGETQYF. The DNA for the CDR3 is TGTGCCCGAGGAGGGAATCGTGGGGAGACCCAGTACTTC.

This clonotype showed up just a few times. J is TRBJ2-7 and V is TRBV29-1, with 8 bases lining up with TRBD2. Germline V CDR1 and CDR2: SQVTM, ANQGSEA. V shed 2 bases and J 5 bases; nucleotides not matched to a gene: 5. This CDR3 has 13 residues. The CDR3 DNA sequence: TGCAGCGTTGAAAGAGCGGGAGCAAACGAGCAGTACTTC. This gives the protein CSVERAGANEQYF.

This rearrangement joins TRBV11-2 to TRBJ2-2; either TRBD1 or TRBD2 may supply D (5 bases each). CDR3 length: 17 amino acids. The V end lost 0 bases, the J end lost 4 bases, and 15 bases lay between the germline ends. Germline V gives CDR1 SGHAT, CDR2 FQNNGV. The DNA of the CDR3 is TGTGCCAGCAGCTTAGATAATGGGGCAGGGACCACCGGGGAGCTGTTTTTT. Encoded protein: CASSLDNGAGTTGELFF.

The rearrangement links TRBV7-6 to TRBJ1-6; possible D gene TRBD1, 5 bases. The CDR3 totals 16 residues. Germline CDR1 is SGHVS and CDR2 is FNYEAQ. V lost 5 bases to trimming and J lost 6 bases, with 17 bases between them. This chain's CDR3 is CASSLGTLRANSPLHF. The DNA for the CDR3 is TGTGCCAGCAGCCTTGGGACCCTCCGGGCTAATTCACCCCTCCACTTT.

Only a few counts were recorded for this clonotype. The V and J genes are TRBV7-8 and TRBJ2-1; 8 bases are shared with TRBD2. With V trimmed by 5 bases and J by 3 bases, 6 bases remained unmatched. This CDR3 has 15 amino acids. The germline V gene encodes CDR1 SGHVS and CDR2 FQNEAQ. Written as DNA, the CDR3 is TGTGCCAGCAGCAAACAAGCGGGGGTCTACAATGAGCAGTTCTTC. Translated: CASSKQAGVYNEQFF.

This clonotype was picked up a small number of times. CDR3 sequence (DNA): TGTGCCAGCAGCTATGGGACGTGGGCCGAGCAGTACTTC. The encoded protein is CASSYGTWAEQYF. The chain uses TRBV28 and TRBJ2-7, with D perhaps matching TRBD1 or TRBD2 (5 bases each). V was cut by 6 bases and J by 6 bases, with 15 bases left in between. The germline CDR1 and CDR2 sequences are MDHEN and SYDVKM. This CDR3 has 13 residues.

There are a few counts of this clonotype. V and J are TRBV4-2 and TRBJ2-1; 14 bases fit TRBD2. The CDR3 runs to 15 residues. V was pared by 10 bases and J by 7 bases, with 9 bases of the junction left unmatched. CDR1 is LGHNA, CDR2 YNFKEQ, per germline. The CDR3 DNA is TGTGCCACGGGACTAGCGGGAGTAGGGTCTAATGAGCAGTTCTTC. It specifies CATGLAGVGSNEQFF.

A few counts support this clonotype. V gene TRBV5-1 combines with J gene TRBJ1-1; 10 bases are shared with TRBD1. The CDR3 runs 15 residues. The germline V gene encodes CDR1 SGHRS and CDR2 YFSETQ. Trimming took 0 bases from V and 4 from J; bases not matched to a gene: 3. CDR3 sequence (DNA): TGCGCCAGCAGCTTGGGGGACAGGGGTAGCACTGAAGCTTTCTTT. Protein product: CASSLGDRGSTEAFF.

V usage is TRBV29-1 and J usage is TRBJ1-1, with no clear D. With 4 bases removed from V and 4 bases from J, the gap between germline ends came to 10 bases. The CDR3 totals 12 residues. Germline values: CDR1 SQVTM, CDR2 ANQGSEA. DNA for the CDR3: TGCAGCGTTGCCGACGCAAGCACTGAAGCTTTCTTT. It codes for CSVADASTEAFF.

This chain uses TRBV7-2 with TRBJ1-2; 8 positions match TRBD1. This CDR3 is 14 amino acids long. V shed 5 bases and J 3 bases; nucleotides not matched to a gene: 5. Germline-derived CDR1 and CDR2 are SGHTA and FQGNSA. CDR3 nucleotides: TGTGCCAGCAGCGTTAGGGACAGGTACTATGGCTACACCTTC. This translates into CASSVRDRYYGYTF.

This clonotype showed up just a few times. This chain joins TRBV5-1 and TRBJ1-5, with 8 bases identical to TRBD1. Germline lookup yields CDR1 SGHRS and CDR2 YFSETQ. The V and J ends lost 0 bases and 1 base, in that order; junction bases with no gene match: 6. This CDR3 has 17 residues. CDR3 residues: CASSLAPQGASNQPQHF. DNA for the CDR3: TGCGCCAGCAGCTTGGCCCCTCAGGGGGCCAGCAATCAGCCCCAGCATTTT.

The CDR3, as DNA: TGTGCCAGCAGCCAAGATCTCATTTTTGATACGCAGTATTTT. The encoded protein is CASSQDLIFDTQYF. This chain joins TRBV4-2 and TRBJ2-3, with D unclear. Germline-derived CDR1 and CDR2 are LGHNA and YNFKEQ. There are 14 residues in the CDR3. The germline V and J ends were trimmed by 0 bases and 6 bases, with 10 bases remaining between them.

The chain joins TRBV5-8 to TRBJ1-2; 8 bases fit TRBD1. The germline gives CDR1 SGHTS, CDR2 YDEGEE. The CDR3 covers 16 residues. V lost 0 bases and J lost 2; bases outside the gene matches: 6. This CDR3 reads CASSLVRTGRNYGYTF. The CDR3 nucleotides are TGTGCCAGCAGCTTGGTTCGGACAGGGCGAAACTATGGCTACACCTTC.

CDR3 sequence: CASSSPGPSFGTQYF. The CDR3 nucleotides read TGTGCCAGCAGCTCACCGGGACCGTCATTCGGTACGCAGTATTTT. The chain combines TRBV7-9 with TRBJ2-3; tentatively, D is TRBD1 or TRBD2 (5 bases each). With 4 bases removed from V and 8 bases from J, the gap between germline ends came to 19 bases. The CDR3 has 15 amino acids. Germline CDR1 and CDR2: SEHNR and FQNEAQ (reference sequence).

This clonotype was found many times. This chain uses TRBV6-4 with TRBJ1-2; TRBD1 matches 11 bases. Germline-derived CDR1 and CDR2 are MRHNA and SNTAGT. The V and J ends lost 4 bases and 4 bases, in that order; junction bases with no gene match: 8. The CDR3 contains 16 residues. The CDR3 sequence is CASSVGQGANPYGYTF. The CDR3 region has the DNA TGTGCCAGCAGTGTCGGACAGGGGGCCAATCCCTATGGCTACACCTTC.

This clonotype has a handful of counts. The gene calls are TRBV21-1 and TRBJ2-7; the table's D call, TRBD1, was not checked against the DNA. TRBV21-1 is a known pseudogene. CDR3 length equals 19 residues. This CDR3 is CASSKPRQGPVPSLYEQYF. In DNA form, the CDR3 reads TGTGCCAGCAGCAAACCCCGGCAGGGGCCGGTTCCCTCCTTGTACGAGCAGTACTTC.